This TCR beta chain emerged from a study of a mutant IDH1 vaccine in newly diagnosed glioma. Study in general: Across weeks 1, 3, 5, 7, 11, 15, 19 and 23, patients received a vaccination each time, eight in all. Commencement of vaccination occurred 4-6 weeks following radiotherapy alone, or concurrently with temozolomide cycles.

Time point here: week 5, during vaccination. All doses held 300 ug of mutant IDH1 20-mer peptide, with topical imiquimod. Comment on this clone: Its target is unknown.

The germline CDR1 and CDR2 sequences are GTSNPN and SVGIG (reference sequence). Trimming stripped 1 base from V and 3 bases from J, with 7 bases between. The CDR3 length is 13 residues. Here immunoSEQ multiplex PCR was the method, and the copy in TCRdb shows in-frame clones only, minus some. Of 25,000 to 35,000 clones listed, approximately 88% are singletons. Sequenced material: PBMCs, taken from a glioma patient whose treatment included an IDH1 peptide vaccine. The chain has TRBV30 and TRBJ1-5; D not certain. The TCR originated in a man between 18 and 29 years old with glioma. In nucleotides, the CDR3 is TGTGCCTGGAGTGGAGGGAACAATCAGCCCCAGCATTTT. Residues: CAWSGGNNQPQHF.